The present T cell receptor beta chain was sequenced within a study of blood T cell repertoires in COVID-19. At the level of the study: PBMCs, B-cell-depleted T cells, or T cells provided the cDNA or gDNA that made up the material.

This table comes from immunoSEQ multiplex PCR, and its TCRdb copy is limited to in-frame clones, with some not included. The table records 110,000 or so clones, 84% of them present only once. Germline assignment: CDR1 LNHNV and CDR2 YYDKDF (reference sequence). Trimming cost V 0 bases and J 3 bases, with 6 bases left between them. This CDR3 comprises 14 residues. Sequenced input: peripheral blood. This sequence joins TRBV15 and TRBJ1-5; D gene ambiguous. The TCR comes from a woman aged 40 to 55 with acute or convalescent COVID-19. The CDR3 is CATSREQTNQPQHF. The CDR3 DNA is TGTGCCACCAGCAGAGAACAGACCAATCAGCCCCAGCATTTT. Full variable domain (missing parts from reference TRBV15 and TRBJ1-5): DAMVIQNPRYQVTQFGKPVTLSCSQTLNHNVMYWYQQKSSQAPKLLFHYYDKDFNNEADTPDNFQSRRPNTSFCFLDIRSPGLGDTAMYLCATSREQTNQPQHFGDGTRLSIL.